The 20 T cell receptor beta chains listed next were all sequenced from one sample in a study of blood T cell repertoires in COVID-19. Generated by immunoSEQ multiplex PCR, the TCRdb table keeps only in-frame clones and is missing some. The sample shows around 82,000 clones, approximately 89% of them seen only once. The sequencing input was peripheral blood. These receptor sequences come from a man aged 70 or older with active or convalescent COVID-19.

The J gene is TRBJ2-2, the V gene TRBV4-3; 7 nucleotides align to TRBD2. The CDR3 consists of 17 residues. The V and J ends lost 2 bases and 5 bases, in that order; junction bases with no gene match: 11. Germline V gene data show CDR1 as LGHNA and CDR2 as YSLEER. The CDR3 protein is CASSQPPSQGGTGELFF. DNA of the CDR3: TGCGCCAGCAGCCAACCCCCTTCGCAGGGAGGGACCGGGGAGCTGTTTTTT.

The chain recombines TRBV4-3 with TRBJ1-4; 9 bases match TRBD1. Germline CDR1 is LGHNA and CDR2 is YSLEER. V lost 1 base and J lost 7; bases outside the gene matches: 7. The CDR3 extends over 16 amino acids. CDR3 loop: CASSQVTGGLTEKLFF. For the CDR3, the DNA is TGCGCCAGCAGCCAAGTAACAGGGGGCCTAACTGAAAAACTGTTTTTT.

CDR3 sequence reads: CASSQGTGGGMRNEQFF. CDR3 nucleotides: TGTGCCAGCAGCCAAGGGACCGGGGGGGGGATGCGGAATGAGCAGTTCTTC. The genes are TRBV4-2 and TRBJ2-1; 8 bases align to TRBD2. Germline V CDR1 and CDR2: LGHNA, YNFKEQ. With 1 base clipped from V and 7 bases from J, the junction kept 12 bases outside the gene matches. The CDR3 length is 17 residues.

The chain uses TRBV5-4 and TRBJ2-1; 13 bases agree with TRBD2. The J segment lost 2 bases and the V segment lost 4 bases, leaving 3 bases of the junction unmatched. Germline loops: CDR1 SGHNT, CDR2 YYREEE (reference sequence). The CDR3 consists of 16 residues. CDR3 nucleotide sequence: TGTGCCAGCAGCCGGGGGACTAGCGGGGCCTACAATGAGCAGTTCTTC. As protein: CASSRGTSGAYNEQFF.

The sample holds one count of this clone. The genes are TRBV11-1 and TRBJ2-7; possible D gene TRBD2, 5 bases. Germline values: CDR1 SGHAT, CDR2 FQDESV (reference sequence). The CDR3 totals 12 residues. Trimming pared 8 bases from V and 3 bases from J, leaving 11 bases between. CDR3 region: CASLGSSYEQYF. CDR3 in DNA: TGTGCCAGCCTTGGGAGTAGCTACGAGCAGTACTTC.

This clone appeared a single time. This rearrangement joins TRBV24-1 to TRBJ1-5; D not certain. CDR1 and CDR2 from the germline V gene are KGHDR and SFDVKD. CDR3 length: 17 amino acids. The ends were cut back, 0 bases at V and 3 bases at J, with 14 bases in the middle. CDR3 sequence reads: CATSDLRSIEINQPQHF. The CDR3 DNA sequence: TGTGCCACCAGTGATTTGCGGAGTATAGAGATCAATCAGCCCCAGCATTTT.

V usage is TRBV15 and J usage is TRBJ1-5, with TRBD1 matching over 7 bases. CDR3 length equals 18 residues. CDR1 is LNHNV and CDR2 is YYDKDF in the germline V gene (reference sequence). With V trimmed by 1 base and J by 2 bases, 11 bases remained unmatched. The CDR3 sequence is CATSRAGRLGTGNQPQHF. Here the CDR3 DNA reads TGTGCCACCAGCAGAGCCGGTCGTCTTGGGACAGGCAATCAGCCCCAGCATTTT.

V is TRBV4-2 and J is TRBJ1-2; tentatively, D is TRBD1 (6 bases). Trimming stripped 0 bases from V and 4 bases from J, with 15 bases between. The length of the CDR3 is 16 residues. Germline V gives CDR1 LGHNA, CDR2 YNFKEQ. The DNA for the CDR3 is TGTGCCAGCAGCCAAGATTTGGCAGGGGTCTCCTATGGCTACACCTTC. This sequence encodes CASSQDLAGVSYGYTF.

The chain recombines TRBV10-3 with TRBJ1-3; 8 nucleotides line up with TRBD1. V gave up 6 bases and J gave up 1 base; unmatched junction bases: 8. There are 16 residues in the CDR3. Per the germline V gene, CDR1 is ENHRY and CDR2 is SYGVKD. In DNA form, the CDR3 reads TGTGCCATCAGGAAGGACAGGGTCTTATCTGGAAACACCATATATTTT. This sequence encodes CAIRKDRVLSGNTIYF.

The chain links TRBV28 to TRBJ2-3, with 7 bases identical to TRBD2. The CDR3 has 13 amino acids. V lost 8 bases to trimming and J lost 3 bases; unmatched junction nucleotides: 5. Germline CDR1 MDHEN, CDR2 SYDVKM. Here the CDR3 reads CASGWEGTDTQYF. Here the CDR3 DNA reads TGTGCCAGCGGATGGGAGGGAACAGATACGCAGTATTTT.

The chain joins TRBV29-1 to TRBJ1-1; 8 nucleotides align to TRBD1. The CDR3 runs to 14 residues. From germline, CDR1 is SQVTM and CDR2 ANQGSEA. V was pared by 4 bases and J by 2 bases, with 6 bases of the junction left unmatched. The CDR3 sequence is CSVGQGATNTEAFF. The CDR3 DNA reads as TGCAGCGTTGGGCAGGGGGCCACCAACACTGAAGCTTTCTTT.

The V gene is TRBV19, the J gene TRBJ2-5; unclear D gene. Trimming stripped 5 bases from V and 4 bases from J, with 11 bases between. The germline CDR1 and CDR2 sequences are LNHDA and SQIVND (reference sequence). The CDR3 covers 13 residues. The CDR3 sequence is CASSSPVLETQYF. The DNA for the CDR3 is TGTGCCAGTAGTTCCCCGGTGCTAGAGACCCAGTACTTC.

This sequence joins TRBV5-6 and TRBJ2-5; TRBD1 agrees at 9 bases. V lost 3 bases, J lost 4 bases, and 4 bases stayed unmatched. The CDR3 spans 14 residues. The V gene's germline CDR1 is SGHDT and CDR2 YYEEEE. CDR3 in amino acids: CASSSGTGLETQYF. DNA for the CDR3: TGTGCCAGCAGCTCCGGGACAGGGTTAGAGACCCAGTACTTC. The full variable domain, in which reference TRBV5-6 and TRBJ2-5 provide the parts outside the CDR3, is DAGVTQSPTHLIKTRGQQVTLRCSPKSGHDTVSWYQQALGQGPQFIFQYYEEEERQRGNFPDRFSGHQFPNYSSELNVNALLLGDSALYLCASSSGTGLETQYFGPGTRLLVL.

This chain joins TRBV6-5 and TRBJ2-7, with 11 positions matching TRBD1. V lost 3 bases to trimming and J lost 5 bases; unmatched junction nucleotides: 6. CDR3 size: 15 residues. The germline gives CDR1 MNHEY, CDR2 SVGAGI. CDR3 amino acids: CASSYGGQGVDEQYF. CDR3 DNA: TGTGCCAGCAGTTATGGGGGACAGGGGGTTGACGAGCAGTACTTC.

J is TRBJ2-5 and V is TRBV11-3, with D possibly matching TRBD1 (6 bases). The CDR3 length is 14 residues. The germline CDR1 and CDR2 sequences are SGHNT and YENEEA. V was pared by 4 bases and J by 2 bases, with 11 bases between. The CDR3 loop reads CASSSRDKQETQYF. The CDR3, as DNA: TGTGCCAGCAGCTCACGGGACAAACAAGAGACCCAGTACTTC.

The chain is built from TRBV15 and TRBJ1-4; 9 bases line up with TRBD1. CDR1 and CDR2 (germline): LNHNV, YYDKDF (reference sequence). Unmatched junction bases numbered 8, after V lost 4 bases and J lost 8 bases. This CDR3 contains 15 residues. The CDR3 loop is CATSTGTGRVEKLFF. CDR3 nucleotides: TGTGCCACCAGCACCGGGACAGGGAGAGTGGAAAAACTGTTTTTT.

In the case of this clone: At one end the junction does not follow the germline gene, possibly because of a read error. The rearrangement links TRBV19 to TRBJ1-6, with a weak D call TRBD1 (5 bases). CDR3 length: 15 amino acids. Germline assignment: CDR1 LNHDA and CDR2 SQIVND (reference sequence). The CDR3 sequence: CASSIGARGGSPPHF. CDR3 coding DNA: TGTGCCAGTAGTATAGGGGCAAGGGGAGGCTCACCCCCCCACTTT.

This rearrangement joins TRBV7-6 to TRBJ2-2; D gene ambiguous. CDR3 length: 17 amino acids. Between the trimmed V and J ends, which lost 5 bases and 4 bases, there was a span of 20 bases. Germline CDR1 is SGHVS and CDR2 is FNYEAQ. The CDR3 DNA reads TGTGCCAGCAGCCTGAGGTCCGGCTCCCAGAGCACCGGGGAGCTGTTTTTT. Protein sequence: CASSLRSGSQSTGELFF.

J is TRBJ1-6 and V is TRBV9; maybe TRBD1 (6 bases). The germline CDR1 and CDR2 sequences are SGDLS and YYNGEE. The CDR3 is 14 residues long. V was clipped by 3 bases and J by 6 bases, with 10 bases between them. The chain's CDR3 is CASSDGQSNSPLHF. Written as DNA, the CDR3 is TGTGCCAGCAGCGACGGACAGAGTAATTCACCCCTCCACTTT.

V is TRBV2 and J is TRBJ2-3, with D unresolved. The CDR3 sequence is 17 residues long. The germline V gene has CDR1 SNHLY and CDR2 FYNNEI. With 6 bases removed from V and 3 bases from J, the gap between germline ends came to 22 bases. CDR3 sequence (DNA): TGTGCCAGCAGGACCTATTCTTTCCTAGAAACAACAGATACGCAGTATTTT. The encoded protein is CASRTYSFLETTDTQYF.